The 26 T cell receptor beta chains below were found in one sample sequenced in a study of cytomegalovirus exposure and HLA in healthy donors. Primers included in the PCR were 60 Vbeta and 13 Jbeta primers. The protocol was immunoSEQ multiplex PCR, while the TCRdb copy is restricted to in-frame clones and leaves out a portion. The data contain 120,000 to 150,000 clones, 64% of them singletons. Specimen: PBMCs. These receptors all stem from a woman aged 25 to 39 in good health and CMV-seropositive.

V is TRBV6-4 and J is TRBJ1-5; D is unresolved. V lost 0 bases and J lost 3, with 9 bases in between. This CDR3 contains 15 residues. The germline CDR1 and CDR2 sequences are MRHNA and SNTAGT. This chain's CDR3 is CASSDSGRINQPQHF. Written as DNA, the CDR3 is TGTGCCAGCAGTGACTCGGGCCGCATCAATCAGCCCCAGCATTTT.

The V call is TRBV5-1, the J call TRBJ2-5; TRBD2 aligns across 8 bases. With V trimmed by 0 bases and J by 2 bases, 6 bases remained unmatched. Germline V gene data show CDR1 as SGHRS and CDR2 as YFSETQ. CDR3 length: 16 residues. The CDR3 coding sequence is TGCGCCAGCAGCTTGGATCGTCTAGCGGGTCAAGAGACCCAGTACTTC. Amino acid sequence: CASSLDRLAGQETQYF.

The gene calls are TRBV6-5 and TRBJ2-7; tentatively, D is TRBD1 (6 bases). Germline V gives CDR1 MNHEY, CDR2 SVGAGI. Trimming took 5 bases from V and 6 from J, leaving 8 bases between them. The CDR3 has 11 amino acids. The DNA for the CDR3 is TGTGCCAGCAGTCAACAGGGCGAGCAGTACTTC. Its translation: CASSQQGEQYF.

This clone appeared once. J is TRBJ2-3 and V is TRBV11-3; possible D gene TRBD1, 5 bases. CDR3 size: 16 residues. Germline CDR1 reads SGHNT; CDR2 reads YENEEA. Trimming stripped 1 base from V and 2 bases from J, with 13 bases between. The CDR3 spells CASSLGIRADTDTQYF. The CDR3, as DNA: TGTGCCAGCAGCTTAGGGATCAGGGCTGACACAGATACGCAGTATTTT.

The table lists this clone with a few counts. The rearrangement joins TRBV30 to TRBJ2-1; TRBD2 aligns across 11 bases. The trim removed 0 bases at V and 8 bases at J, leaving 9 bases unmatched. CDR1 and CDR2 from the germline V gene are GTSNPN and SVGIG (reference sequence). This CDR3 is 16 amino acids long. The CDR3 is CAWSVGLAGGGHEQFF. The CDR3 DNA follows: TGTGCCTGGAGTGTAGGTCTAGCGGGAGGAGGACATGAGCAGTTCTTC.

This clone has just a few counts. This chain joins TRBV2 and TRBJ2-4, with 9 bases identical to TRBD1. Germline-derived CDR1 and CDR2 are SNHLY and FYNNEI. The V gene end was trimmed by 8 bases and the J gene end by 3 bases; junction bases not matched to a gene: 5. This CDR3 has 14 residues. CDR3 DNA sequence: TGTGCCAGCCAACAGGGGGCGCGCAAAAACATTCAGTACTTC. Its protein product is CASQQGARKNIQYF. The complete variable domain, with remaining parts taken from reference TRBV2 and TRBJ2-4, reads EPEVTQTPSHQVTQMGQEVILRCVPISNHLYFYWYRQILGQKVEFLVSFYNNEISEKSEIFDDQFSVERPDGSNFTLKIRSTKLEDSAMYFCASQQGARKNIQYFGAGTRLSVL.

The chain is built from TRBV6-1 and TRBJ1-1; D possibly corresponds to TRBD1 (6 bases). CDR3 length: 14 residues. Trimming removed 4 bases from V and 0 bases from J, with 9 bases in between. CDR1 is MNHNS and CDR2 is SASEGT in the germline V gene. The chain's CDR3 is CASSGDNLNTEAFF. CDR3 DNA: TGTGCCAGCAGTGGGGACAACTTGAACACTGAAGCTTTCTTT.

This clone has a handful of counts. The V gene is TRBV2, the J gene TRBJ2-5, with D possibly matching TRBD2 (5 bases). V was shortened by 7 bases and J by 5 bases, with 14 bases between the two germline ends. CDR3 length: 13 amino acids. CDR1 SNHLY and CDR2 FYNNEI come from the germline V gene. Here the CDR3 DNA reads TGTGCCAGCAACCAGAGGACGGGGGAGACCCAGTACTTC. Protein sequence: CASNQRTGETQYF.

The chain employs TRBV30 and TRBJ2-5; D is uncertain. The V gene lost 1 base and the J gene lost 13 bases, with 7 bases spanning the gap. The CDR3 has 9 amino acids. Germline V gene data show CDR1 as GTSNPN and CDR2 as SVGIG (reference sequence). Here the CDR3 DNA reads TGTGCCTGGAGTGGAGAGATGTACTTC. Encoded protein: CAWSGEMYF.

This clone turned up a few times. The CDR3 DNA follows: TGTGCCAGCAGTTTTGGGAGGGAGGCCACTGAAGCTTTCTTT. It codes for CASSFGREATEAFF. The V call is TRBV28, the J call TRBJ1-1; D call uncertain. V dropped 3 bases and J dropped 4 bases, with 12 bases sitting between them. Germline values: CDR1 MDHEN, CDR2 SYDVKM. The CDR3 has 14 amino acids. Complete variable domain (other parts from reference TRBV28 and TRBJ1-1): DVKVTQSSRYLVKRTGEKVFLECVQDMDHENMFWYRQDPGLGLRLIYFSYDVKMKEKGDIPEGYSVSREKKERFSLILESASTNQTSMYLCASSFGREATEAFFGQGTRLTVV.

This clone showed up just a few times. The chain couples TRBV19 to TRBJ2-3; D perhaps matches TRBD2 (7 bases). Germline V gene data show CDR1 as LNHDA and CDR2 as SQIVND (reference sequence). This CDR3 is 16 amino acids long. The V and J ends lost 5 bases and 6 bases respectively, with 21 bases between them. CDR3 DNA: TGTGCCAGTAGTGAAGGGACAAAACTAGCGAGGGATACGCAGTATTTT. It translates to CASSEGTKLARDTQYF.

The J gene is TRBJ1-2, the V gene TRBV7-9; possibly TRBD1 for D (6 bases). Germline CDR1 is SEHNR and CDR2 is FQNEAQ (reference sequence). With 8 bases removed from V and 0 bases from J, the gap between germline ends came to 13 bases. The length of the CDR3 is 14 residues. The CDR3 nucleotides read TGTGCCAGCGGCAGGGGTGAGGCTAACTATGGCTACACCTTC. It encodes CASGRGEANYGYTF.

This clone has just a few counts. The chain joins TRBV28 to TRBJ2-7; D may be TRBD2 (6 bases). The CDR3 sequence is 14 residues long. The germline V and J ends were trimmed by 4 bases and 6 bases, with 16 bases remaining between them. Germline CDR1 reads MDHEN; CDR2 reads SYDVKM. The chain's CDR3 is CASSWGTAAGEQYF. CDR3 in DNA: TGTGCCAGCAGTTGGGGGACGGCAGCGGGCGAGCAGTACTTC.

The chain employs TRBV5-1 and TRBJ2-5, with D perhaps TRBD2 (7 bases). Germline V gene lookup returns CDR1 SGHRS and CDR2 YFSETQ. Trimming cost V 2 bases and J 0 bases, with 11 bases left between them. The CDR3 covers 15 residues. CDR3 DNA: TGCGCCAGCAGCTTTGGCGGGGGCCACCAAGAGACCCAGTACTTC. Its protein product is CASSFGGGHQETQYF.

The rearrangement joins TRBV5-4 to TRBJ2-7; a weak D match, TRBD1 (6 bases). Germline CDR1 SGHNT, CDR2 YYREEE (reference sequence). V lost 4 bases, J lost 4 bases, and 24 bases lay in between. There are 17 residues in the CDR3. CDR3 in amino acids: CASSPGGRGLEVYEQYF. For the CDR3, the DNA is TGTGCCAGCAGCCCCGGCGGCAGGGGATTGGAAGTTTACGAGCAGTACTTC.

As to this clone: It is unclear where the CDR3 begins or ends on the DNA, so no DNA is shown, and the CDR3 is as TCRdb lists it. The CDR3 loop is CASSTSSAGEQYF. This sequence joins TRBV25-1 and TRBJ2-7; the tabulated D call, TRBD2, remains unverified against the DNA. The CDR3 numbers 13 amino acids, ends counted. Germline V CDR1 and CDR2: MGHDK, SYGVNS.

This clone was recorded a few times. The genes are TRBV7-8 and TRBJ1-1; D ambiguous. CDR3 length equals 15 residues. Germline CDR1 and CDR2: SGHVS and FQNEAQ. Deletions cut 1 base from V and 5 bases from J, with 14 bases between. The CDR3: CASSLVDGRDTEAFF. CDR3 in DNA: TGTGCCAGCAGCTTAGTAGACGGGAGAGATACTGAAGCTTTCTTT.

J is TRBJ2-1 and V is TRBV29-1; 9 bases map to TRBD2. Germline assignment: CDR1 SQVTM and CDR2 ANQGSEA. V lost 4 bases, J lost 7 bases, and 11 bases stayed unmatched. The CDR3 has 15 amino acids. The CDR3 DNA is TGCAGCGTTGCCAGGGCGGGGGGGCGGGGGAATGAGCAGTTCTTC. This gives the protein CSVARAGGRGNEQFF.

The chain employs TRBV11-2 and TRBJ2-7; a weak D match, TRBD2 (6 bases). The germline CDR1 and CDR2 sequences are SGHAT and FQNNGV. Between the trimmed V and J ends, which lost 1 base and 4 bases, there was a span of 11 bases. This CDR3 is 14 amino acids long. The CDR3 loop is CASSLASAGYEQYF. CDR3 in DNA: TGTGCCAGCAGCTTAGCCTCGGCGGGGTACGAGCAGTACTTC.

The chain combines TRBV4-2 with TRBJ1-3; D gene uncertain. The CDR3 has 18 amino acids. Germline lookup yields CDR1 LGHNA and CDR2 YNFKEQ. Trimming took 0 bases from V and 0 from J, leaving 15 bases between them. CDR3 in DNA: TGTGCCAGCAGCCAAGACCGAAGACCGGACTACTCTGGAAACACCATATATTTT. Its protein product is CASSQDRRPDYSGNTIYF.

The gene calls are TRBV11-2 and TRBJ1-3; the D gene is possibly TRBD1 (5 bases). Deletions cut 1 base from V and 9 bases from J, with 7 bases between. Looked up from germline, CDR1 is SGHAT and CDR2 is FQNNGV. This CDR3 has 12 amino acids. CDR3 amino acids: CASSLGRGTIYF. CDR3 nucleotide sequence: TGTGCCAGCAGCTTAGGGAGGGGCACCATATATTTT.

CDR3 sequence (DNA): TGTGCCTGGAGTGCAAAGGAGGTGCCCCGGGGTACGCAGTATTTT. This gives the protein CAWSAKEVPRGTQYF. This chain uses TRBV30 with TRBJ2-3, with D perhaps matching TRBD2 (5 bases). The CDR3 is 15 amino acids. Germline assignment: CDR1 GTSNPN and CDR2 SVGIG (reference sequence). Trimming shortened V by 1 base and J by 8 bases, and 19 bases separated the two germline ends.

V usage is TRBV4-1 and J usage is TRBJ2-3, with D possibly being TRBD1 (5 bases). Germline V CDR1 and CDR2: MGHRA, YSYEKL. The CDR3 sequence is 17 residues long. Trimming took off 0 bases at V and 0 bases at J, with 13 bases between the two ends. CDR3 coding DNA: TGCGCCAGCAGCCAAGAAGGGGCTTTTGCTAGCACAGATACGCAGTATTTT. Translating gives CASSQEGAFASTDTQYF.

This clone was seen a handful of times. The CDR3 spells CASSLHRPGAEAFF. DNA of the CDR3: TGTGCCAGCAGCTTACACAGGCCTGGCGCTGAAGCTTTCTTT. V is TRBV11-2 and J is TRBJ1-1, with a possible D match to TRBD1 (5 bases). V gave up 2 bases and J gave up 6 bases, with 13 bases separating them. CDR3 length equals 14 residues. CDR1 SGHAT and CDR2 FQNNGV come from the germline V gene.

This clone appeared a single time. The J gene is TRBJ2-2, the V gene TRBV7-3; no definite D call. V was clipped by 3 bases and J by 4 bases, with 15 bases between them. Germline-derived CDR1 and CDR2 are SGHTA and FQGTGA. The CDR3 contains 16 residues. CDR3 DNA sequence: TGTGCCAGCAGCTTCTATGGGTACTCGGGCACCGGGGAGCTGTTTTTT. As protein: CASSFYGYSGTGELFF. The whole variable domain, remainder taken from reference TRBV7-3 and TRBJ2-2, is GAGVSQTPSNKVTEKGKYVELRCDPISGHTALYWYRQSLGQGPEFLIYFQGTGAADDSGLPNDRFFAVRPEGSVSTLKIQRTERGDSAVYLCASSFYGYSGTGELFFGEGSRLTVL.

The V and J genes are TRBV2 and TRBJ2-5; D gene unclear. Germline V gene sequence: CDR1 SNHLY, CDR2 FYNNEI. Trimming cost V 6 bases and J 2 bases, with 4 bases left between them. CDR3 length: 11 residues. The CDR3 is CASSTQETQYF. The CDR3 region has the DNA TGTGCCAGCAGCACTCAAGAGACCCAGTACTTC. The full variable domain, completed using reference TRBV2 and TRBJ2-5, is EPEVTQTPSHQVTQMGQEVILRCVPISNHLYFYWYRQILGQKVEFLVSFYNNEISEKSEIFDDQFSVERPDGSNFTLKIRSTKLEDSAMYFCASSTQETQYFGPGTRLLVL.